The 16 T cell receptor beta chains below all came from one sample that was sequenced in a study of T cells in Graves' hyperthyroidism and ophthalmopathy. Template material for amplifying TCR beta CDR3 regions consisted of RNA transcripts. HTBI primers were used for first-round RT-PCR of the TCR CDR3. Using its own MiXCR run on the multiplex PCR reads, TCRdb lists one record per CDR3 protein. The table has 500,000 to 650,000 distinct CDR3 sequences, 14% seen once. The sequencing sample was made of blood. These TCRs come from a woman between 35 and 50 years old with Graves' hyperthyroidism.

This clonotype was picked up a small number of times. The CDR3: CASSFREYEQYF. As DNA, the CDR3 is TGTGCCAGCAGTTTCAGGGAATACGAGCAGTACTTC. The chain links TRBV5-6 to TRBJ2-7; D is possibly TRBD1 (5 bases). Germline V gene lookup returns CDR1 SGHDT and CDR2 YYEEEE. The CDR3 length is 12 residues. V dropped 5 bases and J dropped 4 bases, with 10 bases sitting between them.

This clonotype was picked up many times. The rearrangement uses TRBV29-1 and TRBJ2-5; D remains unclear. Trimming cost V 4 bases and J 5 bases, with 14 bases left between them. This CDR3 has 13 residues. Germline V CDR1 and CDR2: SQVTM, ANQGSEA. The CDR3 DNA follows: TGCAGCGTTGGGTCTAGATTATCCGAGACCCAGTACTTC. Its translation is CSVGSRLSETQYF.

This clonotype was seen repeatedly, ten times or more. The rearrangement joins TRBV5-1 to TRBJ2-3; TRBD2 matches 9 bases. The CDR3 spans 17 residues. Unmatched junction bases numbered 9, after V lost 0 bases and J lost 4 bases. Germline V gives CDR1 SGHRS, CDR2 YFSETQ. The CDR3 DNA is TGCGCCAGCAGCTTGGGGTCTAGCGGGATCGGGGCAGATACGCAGTATTTT. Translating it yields CASSLGSSGIGADTQYF.

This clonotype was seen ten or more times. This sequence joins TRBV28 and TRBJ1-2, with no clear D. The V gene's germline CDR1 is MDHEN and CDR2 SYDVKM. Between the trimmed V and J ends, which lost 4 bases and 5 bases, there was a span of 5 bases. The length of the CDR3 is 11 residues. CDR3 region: CASSSSYGYTF. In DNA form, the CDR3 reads TGTGCCAGCAGTTCCTCTTATGGCTACACCTTC.

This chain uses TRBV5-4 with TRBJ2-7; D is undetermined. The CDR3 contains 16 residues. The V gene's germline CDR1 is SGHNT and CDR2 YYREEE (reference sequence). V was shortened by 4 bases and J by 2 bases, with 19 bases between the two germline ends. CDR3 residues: CASSPNPPGKTYEQYF. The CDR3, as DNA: TGTGCCAGCAGCCCGAATCCTCCAGGCAAAACCTACGAGCAGTACTTC. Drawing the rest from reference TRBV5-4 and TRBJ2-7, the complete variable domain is ETGVTQSPTHLIKTRGQQVTLRCSSQSGHNTVSWYQQALGQGPQFIFQYYREEENGRGNFPPRFSGLQFPNYSSELNVNALELDDSALYLCASSPNPPGKTYEQYFGPGTRLTVT.

This CDR3 reads CAWTGQGIVYEQYF. In nucleotides, the CDR3 is TGTGCCTGGACCGGACAGGGGATAGTGTACGAGCAGTACTTC. The rearrangement links TRBV30 to TRBJ2-7; the match to TRBD1 covers 9 bases. V trimming: 4 bases; J trimming: 4 bases; junction bases outside the gene matches: 8. The germline V gene has CDR1 GTSNPN and CDR2 SVGIG (reference sequence). CDR3 length: 14 residues.

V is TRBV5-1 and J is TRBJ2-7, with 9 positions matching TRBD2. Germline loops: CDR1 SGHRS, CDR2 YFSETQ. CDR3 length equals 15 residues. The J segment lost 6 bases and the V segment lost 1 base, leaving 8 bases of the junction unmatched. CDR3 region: CASSLWGTSFSEQYF. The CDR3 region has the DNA TGCGCCAGCAGCTTGTGGGGGACTAGCTTCTCCGAGCAGTACTTC. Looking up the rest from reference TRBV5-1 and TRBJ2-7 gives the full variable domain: KAGVTQTPRYLIKTRGQQVTLSCSPISGHRSVSWYQQTPGQGLQFLFEYFSETQRNKGNFPGRFSGRQFSNSRSEMNVSTLELGDSALYLCASSLWGTSFSEQYFGPGTRLTVT.

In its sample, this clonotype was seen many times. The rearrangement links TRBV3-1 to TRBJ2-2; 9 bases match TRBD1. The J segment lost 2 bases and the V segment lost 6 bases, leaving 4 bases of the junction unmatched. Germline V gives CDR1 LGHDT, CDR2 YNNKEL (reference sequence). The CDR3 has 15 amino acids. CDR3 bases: TGTGCCAGCAGATTGGGACAGGGCAACACCGGGGAGCTGTTTTTT. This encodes CASRLGQGNTGELFF.

The chain's CDR3 is CASSLGDRGGYNEQFF. CDR3 nucleotides: TGTGCCAGCAGCTTAGGTGACAGGGGGGGATACAATGAGCAGTTCTTC. The chain couples TRBV7-9 to TRBJ2-1, with TRBD1 matching 9 bases. CDR1 and CDR2 (germline): SEHNR, FQNEAQ (reference sequence). After removal of 1 base from V and 4 bases from J, the junction contained 5 bases not matched to a gene. The CDR3 length is 16 residues.

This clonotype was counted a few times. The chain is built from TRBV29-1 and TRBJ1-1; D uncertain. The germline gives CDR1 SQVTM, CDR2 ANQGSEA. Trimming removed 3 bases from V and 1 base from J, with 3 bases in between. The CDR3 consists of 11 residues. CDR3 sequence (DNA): TGCAGCGTTGACACGAACACTGAAGCTTTCTTT. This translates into CSVDTNTEAFF. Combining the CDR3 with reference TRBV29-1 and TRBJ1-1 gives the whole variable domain SAVISQKPSRDICQRGTSLTIQCQVDSQVTMMFWYRQQPGQSLTLIATANQGSEATYESGFVIDKFPISRPNLTFSTLTVSNMSPEDSSIYLCSVDTNTEAFFGQGTRLTVV.

CDR3 protein: CASSYSRASGSKTGELFF. The CDR3 DNA follows: TGTGCCAGCAGTTACTCGCGGGCCAGCGGGAGTAAAACCGGGGAGCTGTTTTTT. The chain joins TRBV6-5 to TRBJ2-2; 8 bases align to TRBD2. The CDR3 covers 18 residues. Looked up from germline, CDR1 is MNHEY and CDR2 is SVGAGI. V shed 0 bases, J shed 5 bases, and the junction held 11 bases outside the gene matches.

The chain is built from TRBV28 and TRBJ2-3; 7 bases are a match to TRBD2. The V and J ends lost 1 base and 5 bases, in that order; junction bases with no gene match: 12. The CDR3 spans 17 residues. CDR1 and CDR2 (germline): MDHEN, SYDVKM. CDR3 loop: CASSLSASGPREDTQYF. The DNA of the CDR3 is TGTGCCAGCAGTTTATCGGCTAGCGGCCCACGGGAAGATACGCAGTATTTT.

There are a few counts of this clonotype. The CDR3, as DNA: TGTGCCAGCAGTAGAGAGGGGGGTAGTCAGCCCCAGCATTTT. Amino acids: CASSREGGSQPQHF. J is TRBJ1-5 and V is TRBV12-3 or TRBV12-4; D perhaps matches TRBD1 (6 bases). The CDR3 is made up of 14 amino acids. V shed 5 bases and J shed 6 bases, with 14 bases lying between them.

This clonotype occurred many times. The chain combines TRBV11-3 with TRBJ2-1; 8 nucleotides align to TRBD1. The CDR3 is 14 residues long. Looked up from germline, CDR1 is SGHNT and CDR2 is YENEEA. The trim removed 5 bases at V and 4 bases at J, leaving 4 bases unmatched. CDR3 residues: CASSPQGGYNEQFF. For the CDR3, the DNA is TGTGCCAGCAGCCCACAGGGGGGTTACAATGAGCAGTTCTTC. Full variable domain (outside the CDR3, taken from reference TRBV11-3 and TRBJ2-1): EAGVVQSPRYKIIEKKQPVAFWCNPISGHNTLYWYLQNLGQGPELLIRYENEEAVDDSQLPKDRFSAERLKGVDSTLKIQPAELGDSAVYLCASSPQGGYNEQFFGPGTRLTVL.

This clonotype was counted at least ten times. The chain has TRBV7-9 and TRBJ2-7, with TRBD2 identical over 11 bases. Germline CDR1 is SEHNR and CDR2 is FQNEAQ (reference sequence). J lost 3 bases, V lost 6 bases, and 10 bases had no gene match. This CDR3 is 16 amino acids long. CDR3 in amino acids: CASRGTSGSVNYEQYF. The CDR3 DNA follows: TGTGCCAGCAGAGGAACTAGCGGGAGTGTTAACTACGAGCAGTACTTC.

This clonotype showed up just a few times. CDR3 loop: CASSYGYNEQFF. CDR3 nucleotides: TGTGCCAGCAGTTATGGCTACAATGAGCAGTTCTTC. The chain is built from TRBV6-2 or TRBV6-3 and TRBJ2-1; the D is unclear. Per germline, CDR1 MNHEY and CDR2 SVGEGT. This CDR3 region has 12 residues. V was shortened by 3 bases and J by 3 bases, with 3 bases between the two germline ends.